The 10 T cell receptor beta chains presented below share a single source sample, sequenced in a study of cytotoxic CD8 clonotypes in ibrutinib-treated CLL. Sequenced by immunoSEQ multiplex PCR; TCRdb stores in-frame clones only, minus some. The sample shows 65,000 to 85,000 clones, approximately 87% of them seen only once. The specimen comprised PBMCs, sampled after 24 months of ibrutinib treatment. The receptors were gathered from a human donor with chronic lymphocytic leukemia.

The V gene is TRBV7-6, the J gene TRBJ2-7; weak D call: TRBD2 (5 bases). Trimming left V 3 bases short and J 2 bases short, with 11 bases between. This CDR3 contains 14 residues. CDR1 and CDR2 from the germline V gene are SGHVS and FNYEAQ. CDR3 region: CASSLSSGPYEQYF. CDR3 DNA: TGTGCCAGCAGCTTGTCCAGCGGACCCTACGAGCAGTACTTC. The complete variable domain, with remaining parts taken from reference TRBV7-6 and TRBJ2-7, reads GAGVSQSPRYKVTKRGQDVALRCDPISGHVSLYWYRQALGQGPEFLTYFNYEAQQDKSGLPNDRFSAERPEGSISTLTIQRTEQRDSAMYRCASSLSSGPYEQYFGPGTRLTVT.

This clone was counted between two and nine times. Other DNA sequences in this specimen translate into the identical CDR3. The CDR3 spells CASSPPGGYEQYF. In DNA, the CDR3 is TGTGCCAGCTCACCACCAGGGGGCTACGAGCAGTACTTC. The chain has TRBV18 and TRBJ2-7, with a tentative D call TRBD1 (6 bases). Trimming removed 0 bases at V and 3 bases at J, with 6 bases between. CDR1 is KGHSH, CDR2 LQKENI, per germline. This CDR3 is built from 13 residues.

J is TRBJ2-7 and V is TRBV28; weak D call: TRBD1 (7 bases). The V end was cut by 5 bases, the J end by 5 bases, with 19 bases between. In germline, CDR1 is MDHEN, CDR2 SYDVKM. This CDR3 spans 15 amino acids. CDR3 DNA: TGTGCCAGCAGTCGATTCGCGGGACAGTCCCACGAGCAGTACTTC. Translating gives CASSRFAGQSHEQYF. The full variable domain, its missing parts supplied by reference TRBV28 and TRBJ2-7, is DVKVTQSSRYLVKRTGEKVFLECVQDMDHENMFWYRQDPGLGLRLIYFSYDVKMKEKGDIPEGYSVSREKKERFSLILESASTNQTSMYLCASSRFAGQSHEQYFGPGTRLTVT.

CDR3 in amino acids: CASSTQTGLQETQYF. As DNA, the CDR3 is TGTGCCAGCAGCACTCAGACAGGATTACAAGAGACCCAGTACTTC. The rearrangement links TRBV5-4 to TRBJ2-5; weak D call: TRBD1 (6 bases). Trimming left V 4 bases short and J 2 bases short, with 15 bases between. The CDR3 loop spans 15 amino acids. Per germline, CDR1 SGHNT and CDR2 YYREEE (reference sequence).

Only one count was recorded for this clone. The J gene is TRBJ1-1, the V gene TRBV5-6, with D perhaps matching TRBD1 (5 bases). Trimming took 3 bases from V and 2 from J, leaving 11 bases between them. CDR3 length equals 14 residues. Germline V gives CDR1 SGHDT, CDR2 YYEEEE. CDR3 sequence: CASSSGMSNTEAFF. CDR3 nucleotides: TGTGCCAGCAGCTCAGGGATGAGCAACACTGAAGCTTTCTTT.

The CDR3 region is CASSPLGLAGVANTGELFF. DNA for the CDR3: TGTGCCAGCTCACCATTAGGACTAGCGGGAGTTGCGAACACCGGGGAGCTGTTTTTT. The V and J genes are TRBV18 and TRBJ2-2; 13 nucleotides match TRBD2. Germline lookup yields CDR1 KGHSH and CDR2 LQKENI. CDR3 length equals 19 residues. Losses at the gene ends were 2 bases for V and 0 bases for J; bases not matched to a gene: 6.

This clone appeared once. The CDR3 is CSVVKYSPYNEQFF. CDR3 in DNA: TGCAGCGTTGTAAAGTACTCACCCTACAATGAGCAGTTCTTC. V usage is TRBV29-1 and J usage is TRBJ2-1; no firm D call. Germline V lookup: CDR1 SQVTM, CDR2 ANQGSEA. The CDR3 has 14 residues. The germline V and J ends were trimmed by 4 bases and 2 bases, with 12 bases remaining between them.

V and J are TRBV4-1 and TRBJ2-6, with D perhaps matching TRBD2 (5 bases). The CDR3 length is 19 residues. The V gene lost 0 bases and the J gene lost 0 bases, with 15 bases spanning the gap. CDR1 is MGHRA, CDR2 YSYEKL, per germline. For the CDR3, the DNA is TGCGCCAGCAGCCAAGACGGGGTGCCACAATTCTCTGGGGCCAACGTCCTGACTTTC. Amino acids: CASSQDGVPQFSGANVLTF.

This chain connects TRBV18 to TRBJ2-7; perhaps TRBD1 as D (6 bases). This CDR3 is built from 15 residues. Germline V gives CDR1 KGHSH, CDR2 LQKENI. Trimming took off 1 base at V and 3 bases at J, with 13 bases between the two ends. The CDR3: CASSPLGAGIYEQYF. DNA for the CDR3: TGTGCCAGCTCACCACTGGGGGCAGGGATCTACGAGCAGTACTTC.

In this sample, this clone turned up a few times. This chain joins TRBV19 and TRBJ1-2; 9 bases are a match to TRBD1. V was pared by 4 bases and J by 2 bases, with 8 bases of the junction left unmatched. Looked up from germline, CDR1 is LNHDA and CDR2 is SQIVND (reference sequence). The length of the CDR3 is 16 residues. The DNA for the CDR3 is TGTGCCAGTAGTAACCTAAAAGGACAGGGGAACTATGGCTACACCTTC. Amino acid sequence: CASSNLKGQGNYGYTF.